These 12 T cell receptor beta chains were all obtained from the same sample, sequenced in a study of technical replicates of blood from four donors. TCRdb's table, derived via immunoSEQ multiplex PCR, lists solely in-frame clones and lacks some. The repertoire consists of around 83,000 clones, with 90% to 95% occurring once and the leading ten covering 0.39%. Sequenced sample: T cells isolated from PBMCs. These receptors were obtained from a human donor in good health.

The rearrangement uses TRBV2 and TRBJ1-1; no clear D gene. The germline CDR1 and CDR2 sequences are SNHLY and FYNNEI. V was pared by 4 bases and J by 1 base, with 10 bases between. This CDR3 is built from 14 residues. The CDR3 sequence: CASSGEGGNTEAFF. The CDR3 DNA reads as TGTGCCAGCAGTGGGGAGGGTGGGAACACTGAAGCTTTCTTT. The variable domain in full, with the rest retrieved from reference TRBV2 and TRBJ1-1, is EPEVTQTPSHQVTQMGQEVILRCVPISNHLYFYWYRQILGQKVEFLVSFYNNEISEKSEIFDDQFSVERPDGSNFTLKIRSTKLEDSAMYFCASSGEGGNTEAFFGQGTRLTVV.

The rearrangement links TRBV5-1 to TRBJ2-7; the match to TRBD1 covers 7 bases. Germline assignment: CDR1 SGHRS and CDR2 YFSETQ. This CDR3 region has 15 residues. V was pared by 6 bases and J by 4 bases, with 13 bases of the junction left unmatched. The CDR3 sequence: CASNLLGQQLYEQYF. The CDR3 DNA is TGCGCCAGCAACCTTTTGGGACAGCAATTGTACGAGCAGTACTTC.

The chain is built from TRBV7-9 and TRBJ2-7; TRBD2 aligns across 9 bases. Germline-derived CDR1 and CDR2 are SEHNR and FQNEAQ (reference sequence). This CDR3 comprises 14 residues. V gave up 3 bases and J gave up 0 bases; unmatched junction bases: 0. The CDR3 DNA sequence: TGTGCCAGCAGCTTTAGCGGGAGCTCCTACGAGCAGTACTTC. It specifies CASSFSGSSYEQYF.

The chain carries TRBV7-2 and TRBJ1-3; TRBD1 matches 9 bases. Germline CDR1 SGHTA, CDR2 FQGNSA. The CDR3 runs to 17 residues. V lost 6 bases, J lost 1 base, and 10 bases stayed unmatched. CDR3 in amino acids: CASRPKGTGFSGNTIYF. CDR3 DNA: TGTGCCAGCAGACCTAAAGGGACAGGGTTTTCTGGAAACACCATATATTTT.

This clone showed up just once. The chain has TRBV5-4 and TRBJ2-1; 7 positions agree with TRBD1. The germline CDR1 and CDR2 sequences are SGHNT and YYREEE (reference sequence). The CDR3 totals 16 residues. Unmatched junction bases numbered 5, after V lost 2 bases and J lost 0 bases. CDR3 region: CASSFGQASSYNEQFF. In DNA, the CDR3 is TGTGCCAGCAGCTTCGGACAGGCGAGCTCCTACAATGAGCAGTTCTTC.

The genes are TRBV7-9 and TRBJ1-5; D may be TRBD1 (5 bases). Trimming shortened V by 3 bases and J by 1 base, and 13 bases separated the two germline ends. CDR1 SEHNR and CDR2 FQNEAQ come from the germline V gene (reference sequence). CDR3 length equals 16 residues. CDR3 sequence: CASSFNLAGSNQPQHF. The CDR3 coding sequence is TGTGCCAGCAGCTTTAATTTGGCAGGGAGCAATCAGCCCCAGCATTTT.

This sequence joins TRBV14 and TRBJ2-1, with D possibly TRBD2 on 6 matching bases. The germline V gene encodes CDR1 SGHDN and CDR2 FVKESK. Trimming stripped 3 bases from V and 1 base from J, with 10 bases between. This CDR3 is 15 amino acids long. The CDR3 region has the DNA TGTGCCAGCAGCCAGGGGACTTATTCCTACAATGAGCAGTTCTTC. This translates into CASSQGTYSYNEQFF.

The V and J genes are TRBV7-2 and TRBJ2-1; TRBD2 matches at 8 bases. Germline V gene data show CDR1 as SGHTA and CDR2 as FQGNSA. There are 14 residues in the CDR3. Unmatched junction bases numbered 4, after V lost 1 base and J lost 8 bases. The CDR3 region has the DNA TGTGCCAGCAGCTTAGGGCGGGAGGTAGATGAGCAGTTCTTC. It translates to CASSLGREVDEQFF.

This clone was counted a few times. V is TRBV19 and J is TRBJ1-5; 7 nucleotides align to TRBD1. Unmatched junction bases numbered 10, after V lost 7 bases and J lost 1 base. Germline-derived CDR1 and CDR2 are LNHDA and SQIVND (reference sequence). This CDR3 is 16 amino acids long. The CDR3 sequence: CASTDRAGVSNQPQHF. Written as DNA, the CDR3 is TGTGCCAGTACCGACAGGGCTGGAGTAAGCAATCAGCCCCAGCATTTT.

The V call is TRBV5-1, the J call TRBJ2-7; TRBD1 matches 8 bases. V gave up 0 bases and J gave up 7 bases; unmatched junction bases: 12. Germline V CDR1 and CDR2: SGHRS, YFSETQ. The CDR3 contains 16 residues. This CDR3 is CASSLARYQGAGEQYF. CDR3 bases: TGCGCCAGCAGCTTGGCGAGGTATCAGGGGGCTGGAGAGCAGTACTTC.

About this clone itself: A junction boundary mismatches the germline segment, possibly from a read error. The rearrangement joins TRBV14 to TRBJ2-7; 9 nucleotides line up with TRBD2. The CDR3 runs 16 residues. Germline V lookup: CDR1 SGHDN, CDR2 FVKESK. The CDR3 DNA reads TGTGCCAGCAGCCGCGTGGCGGGAGGGCCCTCTTACGCGCAGTACTTC. It yields the protein CASSRVAGGPSYAQYF.

A single count supports this clone. This rearrangement joins TRBV18 to TRBJ1-2; D might be TRBD1 (6 bases). The germline V and J ends were trimmed by 6 bases and 0 bases, with 17 bases remaining between them. This CDR3 is built from 16 residues. The germline gives CDR1 KGHSH, CDR2 LQKENI. The CDR3 reads CASSQNRDTSNYGYTF. Here the CDR3 DNA reads TGTGCCAGCTCTCAGAACCGGGACACCTCTAACTATGGCTACACCTTC. The full variable domain, rest sourced from reference TRBV18 and TRBJ1-2, is NAGVMQNPRHLVRRRGQEARLRCSPMKGHSHVYWYRQLPEEGLKFMVYLQKENIIDESGMPKERFSAEFPKEGPSILRIQQVVRGDSAAYFCASSQNRDTSNYGYTFGSGTRLTVV.